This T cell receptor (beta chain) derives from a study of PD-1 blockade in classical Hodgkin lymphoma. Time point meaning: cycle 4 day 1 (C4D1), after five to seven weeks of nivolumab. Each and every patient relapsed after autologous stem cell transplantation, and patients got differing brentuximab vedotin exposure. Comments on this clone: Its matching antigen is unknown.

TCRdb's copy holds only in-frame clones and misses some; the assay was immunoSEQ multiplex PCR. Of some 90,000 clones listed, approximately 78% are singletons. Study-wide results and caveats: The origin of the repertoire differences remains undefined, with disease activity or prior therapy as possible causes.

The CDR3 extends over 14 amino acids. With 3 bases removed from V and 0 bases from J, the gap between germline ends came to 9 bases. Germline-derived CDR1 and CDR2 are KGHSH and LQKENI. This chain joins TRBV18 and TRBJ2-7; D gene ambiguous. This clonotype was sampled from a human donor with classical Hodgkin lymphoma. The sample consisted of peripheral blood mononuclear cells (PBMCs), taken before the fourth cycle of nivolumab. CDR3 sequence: CASSPGVNSYEQYF. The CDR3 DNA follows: TGTGCCAGCTCACCCGGAGTTAACTCCTACGAGCAGTACTTC.